The table lists the clone carrying this T cell receptor (beta chain) with a few counts. Its antigen is as yet unknown. Healthy Caucasians, and only they, were the donors. This record belongs to a study of identical twins. V dropped 2 bases and J dropped 0 bases, with 11 bases sitting between them. The germline V gene encodes CDR1 MNHEY and CDR2 SVGAGI. There are 15 residues in the CDR3. Whole-study results and caveats: Within monozygotic twins, out-of-frame TCR alpha sharing was underestimated by the models.

TCRdb fed the 5' RACE reads into MiXCR, producing one record per CDR3 protein. The sample holds a few hundred thousand distinct CDR3 sequences, roughly 15% seen once. In addition, the sample was reused for a study of yellow fever vaccine responses in identical twins. As that report states: Reported findings indicate that twins' vaccine T cell responses seemed partially convergent, partially personalized.

This sequence originates from a woman aged 18-30 years in good health. J is TRBJ2-7 and V is TRBV6-5, with a tentative D call TRBD2 (5 bases). The sample taken for sequencing was CD4+ T cells sorted from blood. CDR3 bases: TGTGCCAGCAGTTACATGCGGGCTGGCTCCTACGAGCAGTACTTC. This encodes CASSYMRAGSYEQYF.